The present T cell receptor (beta chain) was sequenced within a study of shared clonotypes between healthy human individuals. General study findings and limits: Shared clonotypes across all four donors exceeded non-shared ones in generation probability. Naive CD4 clonotypes were shared across a few donors at roughly 4.6%.

The sorted-subset replicate PCRs were given around 0.2 ug DNA, which is 25,000 to 35,000 T cell genomes. The protocol was immunoSEQ multiplex PCR, while the TCRdb copy is restricted to in-frame clones and leaves out a portion. The repertoire consists of 2.3 million or so clones, with over 90% occurring once and the leading ten covering 0.3% to 0.4%. As regards this clone: Its antigen is as yet unknown.

From germline, CDR1 is SGHVS and CDR2 FQNEAQ. Trimming removed 0 bases from V and 4 bases from J, with 13 bases in between. The CDR3 consists of 16 residues. The chain combines TRBV7-8 with TRBJ1-3, with D unresolved. The sequence was collected from a man between 18 and 35 years old in good health. Some clones in this sample may be carry-over from other donors' samples. Sequences were obtained from naive CD4+ T cells from PBMCs. Subset here: CD45RA+ positively selected. In DNA form, the CDR3 reads TGTGCCAGCAGCTTAGCGCTGTGGGCTTCAGGAAACACCATATATTTT. Translation: CASSLALWASGNTIYF.